This TCR beta chain was captured in a study of beta chain features in type 1 diabetes. Study-wide results and limits: In every one of the four CD4+ subsets, TCRB CDR3s were moderately but significantly shorter in Type 1 diabetes patients.

Cells sorted by CD45RO/CCR7/CD25/CD127/CD95/CD27 comprised CD4+ naive, central memory, regulatory and stem cell-like memory cells. Sorted populations all exceeded 98% purity. CDR1 and CDR2 from the germline V gene are LGHNA and YSLEER. V was clipped by 5 bases and J by 2 bases, with 17 bases between them. The CDR3 length is 16 residues. The investigators reverse transcribed all of the isolated RNA, so they sequenced expressed TCRB transcripts. Some clones are missing from TCRdb's copy, which holds only in-frame ones; the method was immunoSEQ multiplex PCR. Of around 360,000 clones listed, roughly an eighth are singletons. Of note for this clone: As yet, its antigen is unknown.

This clonotype was obtained from a woman between 18 and 30 years old with type 1 diabetes. Sample: naive CD4+ T cells from blood. The chain combines TRBV4-3 with TRBJ2-3; TRBD1 might be the D (6 bases). This chain's CDR3 is CASSEQGGGFTDTQYF. DNA for the CDR3: TGCGCCAGCAGCGAACAGGGTGGGGGATTCACAGATACGCAGTATTTT.